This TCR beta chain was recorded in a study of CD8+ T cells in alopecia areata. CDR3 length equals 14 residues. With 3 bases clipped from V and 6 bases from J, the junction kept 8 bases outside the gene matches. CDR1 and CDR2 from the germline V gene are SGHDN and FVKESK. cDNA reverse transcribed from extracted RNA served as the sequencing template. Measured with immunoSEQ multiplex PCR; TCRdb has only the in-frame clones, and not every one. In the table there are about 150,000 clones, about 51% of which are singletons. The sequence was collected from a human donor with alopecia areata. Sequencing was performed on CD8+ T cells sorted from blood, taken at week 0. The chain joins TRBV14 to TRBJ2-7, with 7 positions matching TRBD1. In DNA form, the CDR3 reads TGTGCCAGCAGCCACGAGACAGGGAGTCTCGAGCAGTACTTC. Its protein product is CASSHETGSLEQYF.